This T cell receptor (beta chain) originates from a study of cytomegalovirus exposure and HLA in healthy donors. A multiplex PCR was run with 60 Vbeta primers and 13 Jbeta primers. Sequenced by immunoSEQ multiplex PCR; TCRdb stores in-frame clones only, minus some. This sample carries roughly 180,000 clones, around 80% of them seen once, and the ten largest clones take less than 4.5%. Study-wide points: Later analysis identified a missense DCLRE1C variant that was linked to TCR beta V- and J-gene trimming.

As to this clone: Its specificity is unknown.

Germline V gene sequence: CDR1 SEHNR, CDR2 FQNEAQ (reference sequence). CDR3 size: 14 residues. Trimming took off 3 bases at V and 6 bases at J, with 14 bases between the two ends. The V gene is TRBV7-9, the J gene TRBJ1-1, with TRBD1 as a possible D gene (5 bases). Source material: PBMCs. This TCR was sampled from a woman aged 55-75 years in good health and CMV-seropositive. CDR3 amino acids: CASSFHPREAEAFF. Here the CDR3 DNA reads TGTGCCAGCAGCTTCCACCCCAGGGAGGCTGAAGCTTTCTTT. The full variable domain, its missing parts supplied by reference TRBV7-9 and TRBJ1-1, is DTGVSQNPRHKITKRGQNVTFRCDPISEHNRLYWYRQTLGQGPEFLTYFQNEAQLEKSRLLSDRFSAERPKGSFSTLEIQRTEQGDSAMYLCASSFHPREAEAFFGQGTRLTVV.